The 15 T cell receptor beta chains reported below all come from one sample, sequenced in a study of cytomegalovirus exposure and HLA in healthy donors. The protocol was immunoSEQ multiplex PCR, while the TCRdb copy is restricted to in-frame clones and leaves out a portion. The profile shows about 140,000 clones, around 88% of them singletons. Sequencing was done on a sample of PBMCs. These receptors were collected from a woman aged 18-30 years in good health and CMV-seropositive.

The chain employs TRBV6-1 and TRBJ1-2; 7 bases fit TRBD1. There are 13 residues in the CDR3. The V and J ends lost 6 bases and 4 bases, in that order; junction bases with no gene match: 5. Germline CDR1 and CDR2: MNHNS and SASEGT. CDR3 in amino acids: CASSPGQTYGYTF. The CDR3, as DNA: TGTGCCAGCAGCCCGGGACAGACCTATGGCTACACCTTC.

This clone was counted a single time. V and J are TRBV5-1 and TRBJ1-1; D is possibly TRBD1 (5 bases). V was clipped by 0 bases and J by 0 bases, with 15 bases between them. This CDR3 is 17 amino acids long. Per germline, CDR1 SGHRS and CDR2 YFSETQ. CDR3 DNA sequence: TGCGCCAGCAGCTTGGGCCGGGTGGCAGGGATGAACACTGAAGCTTTCTTT. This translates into CASSLGRVAGMNTEAFF.

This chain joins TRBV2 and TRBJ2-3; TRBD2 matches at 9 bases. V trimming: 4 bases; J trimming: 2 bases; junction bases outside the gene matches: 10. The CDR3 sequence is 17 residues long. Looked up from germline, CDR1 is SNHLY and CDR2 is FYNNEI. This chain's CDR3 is CASSGPAGGPFTDTQYF. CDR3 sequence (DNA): TGTGCCAGCAGTGGCCCAGCGGGGGGTCCTTTCACAGATACGCAGTATTTT.

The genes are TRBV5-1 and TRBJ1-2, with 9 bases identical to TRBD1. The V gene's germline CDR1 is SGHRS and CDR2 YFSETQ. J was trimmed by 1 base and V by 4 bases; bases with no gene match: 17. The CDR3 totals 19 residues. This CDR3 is CASSTGTGRVLSGNYGYTF. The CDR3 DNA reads TGCGCCAGCAGCACCGGGACAGGGAGAGTGCTGAGCGGTAACTATGGCTACACCTTC.

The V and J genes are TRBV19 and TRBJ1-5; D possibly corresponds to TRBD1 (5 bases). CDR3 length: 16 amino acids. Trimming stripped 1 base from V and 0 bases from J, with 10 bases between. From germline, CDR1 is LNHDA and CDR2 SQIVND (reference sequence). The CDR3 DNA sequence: TGTGCCAGTAGTATAGCGGGGGGAGATAGCAATCAGCCCCAGCATTTT. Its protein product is CASSIAGGDSNQPQHF.

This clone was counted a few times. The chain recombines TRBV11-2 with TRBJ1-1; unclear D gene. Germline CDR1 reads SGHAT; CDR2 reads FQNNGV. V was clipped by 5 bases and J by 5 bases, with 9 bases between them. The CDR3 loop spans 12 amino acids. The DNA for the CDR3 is TGTGCCAGCAGCCATAGTCGTACTGAAGCTTTCTTT. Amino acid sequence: CASSHSRTEAFF.

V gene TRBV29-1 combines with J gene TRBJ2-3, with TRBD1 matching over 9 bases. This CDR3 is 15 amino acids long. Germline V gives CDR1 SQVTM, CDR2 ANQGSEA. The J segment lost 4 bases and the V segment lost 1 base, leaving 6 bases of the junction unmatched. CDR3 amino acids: CSVEGDTGGADTQYF. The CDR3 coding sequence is TGCAGCGTTGAAGGGGATACAGGGGGCGCAGATACGCAGTATTTT.

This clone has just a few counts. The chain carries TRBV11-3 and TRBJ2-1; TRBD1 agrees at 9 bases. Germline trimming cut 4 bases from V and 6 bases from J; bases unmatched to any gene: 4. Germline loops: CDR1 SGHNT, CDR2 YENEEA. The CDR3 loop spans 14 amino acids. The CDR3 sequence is CASSSDRGINEQFF. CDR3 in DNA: TGTGCCAGCAGCTCGGACAGGGGAATCAATGAGCAGTTCTTC.

CDR3 protein: CAWSALARGEQFF. The CDR3 nucleotides read TGTGCCTGGAGTGCCTTAGCGCGAGGGGAGCAGTTCTTC. This chain uses TRBV30 with TRBJ2-1; D possibly corresponds to TRBD2 (5 bases). The CDR3 contains 13 residues. Germline assignment: CDR1 GTSNPN and CDR2 SVGIG (reference sequence). Trimming removed 1 base at V and 10 bases at J, with 14 bases between.

CDR3 sequence: CSVSGQIFQETQYF. CDR3 nucleotides: TGCAGCGTTTCGGGACAGATATTCCAAGAGACCCAGTACTTC. V usage is TRBV29-1 and J usage is TRBJ2-5; 7 nucleotides agree with TRBD1. The CDR3 is 14 amino acids. Trimming cost V 5 bases and J 1 base; bases outside gene matches: 7. Germline lookup yields CDR1 SQVTM and CDR2 ANQGSEA.

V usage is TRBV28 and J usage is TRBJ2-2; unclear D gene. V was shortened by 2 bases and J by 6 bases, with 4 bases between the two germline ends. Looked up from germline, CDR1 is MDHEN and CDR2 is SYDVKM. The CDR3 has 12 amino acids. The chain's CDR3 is CASSLEAGELFF. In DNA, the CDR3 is TGTGCCAGCAGTTTAGAGGCCGGGGAGCTGTTTTTT.

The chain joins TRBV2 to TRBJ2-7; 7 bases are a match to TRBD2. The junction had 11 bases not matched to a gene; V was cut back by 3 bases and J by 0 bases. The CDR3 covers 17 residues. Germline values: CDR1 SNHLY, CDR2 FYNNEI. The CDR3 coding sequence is TGTGCCAGCAGTGAGGGGAGGGAGGGTCCTTTCTCCTACGAGCAGTACTTC. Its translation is CASSEGREGPFSYEQYF.

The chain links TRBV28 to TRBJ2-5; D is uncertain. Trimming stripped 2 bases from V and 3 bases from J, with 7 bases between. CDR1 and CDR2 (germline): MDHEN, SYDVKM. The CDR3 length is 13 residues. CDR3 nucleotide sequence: TGTGCCAGCAGTTTAGTGGCCAAAGAGACCCAGTACTTC. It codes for CASSLVAKETQYF.

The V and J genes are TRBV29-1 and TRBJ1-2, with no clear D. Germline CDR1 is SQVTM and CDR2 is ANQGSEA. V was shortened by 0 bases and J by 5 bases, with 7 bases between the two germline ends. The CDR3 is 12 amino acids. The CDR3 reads CSVEDVRYGYTF. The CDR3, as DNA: TGCAGCGTTGAAGATGTTCGGTATGGCTACACCTTC.

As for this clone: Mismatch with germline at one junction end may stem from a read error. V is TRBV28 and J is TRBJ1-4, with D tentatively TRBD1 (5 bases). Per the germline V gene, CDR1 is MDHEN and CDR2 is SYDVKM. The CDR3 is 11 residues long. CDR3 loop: CASSSPRAMLF. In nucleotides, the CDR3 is TGTGCCAGCAGTTCCCCCAGGGCGATGTTATTT.